This T cell receptor (beta chain) emerged from a study of blood T cell repertoires in COVID-19. Study-wide background: Donors in the United States, Italy and Spain gave samples during acute or convalescent COVID-19. T cells, B-cell-depleted T cells, or PBMCs provided the cDNA or gDNA that served as material.

The CDR3 covers 16 residues. V lost 0 bases and J 3 bases, leaving 15 bases between the germline ends. Germline values: CDR1 SQVTM, CDR2 ANQGSEA. Some clones are missing from TCRdb's copy, which holds only in-frame ones; the method was immunoSEQ multiplex PCR. The sample includes some 50,000 clones, about 82% of them seen just once. This clonotype was obtained from a human donor in a cohort sampled during active COVID-19. Sequenced sample: peripheral blood. The gene calls are TRBV29-1 and TRBJ2-1, with D possibly being TRBD2 (6 bases). The CDR3 sequence: CSVEDLGRGSYNEQFF. CDR3 in DNA: TGCAGCGTTGAAGATCTTGGGCGGGGAAGCTACAATGAGCAGTTCTTC.